These 27 T cell receptor beta chains came from one sample sequenced in a study of post-analysis software for immune sequencing data. Overall study results and limits: Comparison of patients with controls showed about 5 TRBV segments more frequent in patients, TRBV5-6, TRBV5-1 and TRBV20-1 among them.

These receptors have no known antigen. TCR beta cDNA libraries had unique molecular identifiers. TCRdb re-called the PCR reads through MiXCR, storing one row per CDR3 protein. The sample records around 770,000 distinct CDR3 sequences, just over 45% being singletons. The sample comprised blood. The receptors stem from a girl aged 10 to 17 with multiple sclerosis.

The V and J genes are TRBV20-1 and TRBJ2-5, with D unresolved. The CDR3 extends over 8 amino acids. Germline V gene sequence: CDR1 DFQATT, CDR2 SNEGSKA (reference sequence). Trimming took off 7 bases at V and 10 bases at J, with 7 bases between the two ends. CDR3 region: CSGGDQYF. The CDR3 DNA follows: TGCAGTGGAGGAGACCAGTACTTC.

This clonotype has a single count. The chain couples TRBV20-1 to TRBJ1-2; no clear D gene. The V end was cut by 5 bases, the J end by 7 bases, with 14 bases between. There are 12 residues in the CDR3. The germline V gene encodes CDR1 DFQATT and CDR2 SNEGSKA (reference sequence). CDR3 region: CSAGGRLGGYTF. CDR3 nucleotides: TGCAGTGCTGGAGGCCGGTTGGGTGGCTACACCTTC.

This clonotype appeared a few times. The V call is TRBV12-3 or TRBV12-4, the J call TRBJ2-7, with a tentative D call TRBD2 (5 bases). Trimming pared 8 bases from V and 0 bases from J, leaving 11 bases between. The CDR3 spans 13 residues. DNA of the CDR3: TGTGCCAGCGGTTCGGGAAACTCCTACGAGCAGTACTTC. Protein: CASGSGNSYEQYF.

This clonotype was picked up one time. The gene calls are TRBV18 and TRBJ2-7, with D unclear. The CDR3 length is 14 residues. V lost 3 bases, J lost 6 bases, and 15 bases lay in between. Looked up from germline, CDR1 is KGHSH and CDR2 is LQKENI. The CDR3 sequence is CASSPKTFGGEQYF. CDR3 nucleotides: TGTGCCAGCTCACCGAAAACCTTTGGTGGCGAGCAGTACTTC.

A few counts support this clonotype. This sequence joins TRBV20-1 and TRBJ2-3; 7 bases agree with TRBD1. With 6 bases clipped from V and 2 bases from J, the junction kept 8 bases outside the gene matches. CDR1 DFQATT and CDR2 SNEGSKA come from the germline V gene (reference sequence). CDR3 length: 14 residues. This CDR3 reads CSAFDRAPTDTQYF. CDR3 DNA sequence: TGCAGTGCATTCGACAGGGCCCCCACAGATACGCAGTATTTT.

The rearrangement uses TRBV4-3 and TRBJ2-5, with a weak D call TRBD2 (6 bases). CDR1 is LGHNA and CDR2 is YSLEER in the germline V gene. The V gene lost 3 bases and the J gene lost 1 base, with 12 bases spanning the gap. The CDR3 totals 15 residues. The CDR3 DNA sequence: TGCGCCAGCAGCCACACTAGCCGGAGCCAAGAGACCCAGTACTTC. This encodes CASSHTSRSQETQYF.

Only a few counts were recorded for this clonotype. This chain links TRBV9 with TRBJ2-3; a weak D match, TRBD2 (5 bases). Germline V gene sequence: CDR1 SGDLS, CDR2 YYNGEE. V gave up 4 bases and J gave up 0 bases, with 15 bases separating them. CDR3 length: 16 amino acids. The CDR3 region is CASSPDAGGSTDTQYF. In DNA, the CDR3 is TGTGCCAGCAGCCCCGACGCAGGCGGGAGCACAGATACGCAGTATTTT. The variable domain in full, completed from reference TRBV9 and TRBJ2-3, reads DSGVTQTPKHLITATGQRVTLRCSPRSGDLSVYWYQQSLDQGLQFLIQYYNGEERAKGNILERFSAQQFPDLHSELNLSSLELGDSALYFCASSPDAGGSTDTQYFGPGTRLTVL.

This clonotype was observed a single time. The genes are TRBV7-2 and TRBJ1-1; D gene uncertain. Germline values: CDR1 SGHTA, CDR2 FQGNSA. This CDR3 region has 11 residues. V was shortened by 5 bases and J by 4 bases, with 5 bases between the two germline ends. CDR3 protein: CASSQATEAFF. The CDR3 DNA sequence: TGTGCCAGCAGCCAGGCCACTGAAGCTTTCTTT.

There are a few counts of this clonotype. This rearrangement joins TRBV11-2 to TRBJ1-5; TRBD1 matches at 8 bases. The CDR3 sequence is 16 residues long. Germline-derived CDR1 and CDR2 are SGHAT and FQNNGV. V was pared by 5 bases and J by 0 bases, with 6 bases of the junction left unmatched. CDR3 DNA sequence: TGTGCCAGCAGCCAGGGGGCCGTTTTTAGCAATCAGCCCCAGCATTTT. As protein: CASSQGAVFSNQPQHF. The variable domain in full, with the rest retrieved from reference TRBV11-2 and TRBJ1-5, is EAGVAQSPRYKIIEKRQSVAFWCNPISGHATLYWYQQILGQGPKLLIQFQNNGVVDDSQLPKDRFSAERLKGVDSTLKIQPAKLEDSAVYLCASSQGAVFSNQPQHFGDGTRLSIL.

The genes are TRBV9 and TRBJ2-4; D gene uncertain. V was cut by 4 bases and J by 8 bases, with 13 bases left in between. The CDR3 contains 13 residues. Germline V gene data show CDR1 as SGDLS and CDR2 as YYNGEE. CDR3 sequence: CASSPSDRDIQYF. For the CDR3, the DNA is TGTGCCAGCAGCCCGAGTGATCGGGACATTCAGTACTTC.

This clonotype turned up a few times. A read error may produce the germline difference seen at one junction end. This chain joins TRBV12-3 or TRBV12-4 and TRBJ1-2; TRBD1 agrees at 10 bases. CDR3 size: 14 residues. The chain's CDR3 is CACRGGQGHYGYTF. In DNA, the CDR3 is TGTGCCTGCAGAGGGGGACAGGGGCACTATGGCTACACCTTC.

V usage is TRBV6-1 and J usage is TRBJ1-2, with D unresolved. Trimming cost V 2 bases and J 6 bases, with 16 bases left between them. This CDR3 comprises 15 residues. Germline CDR1 reads MNHNS; CDR2 reads SASEGT. In DNA, the CDR3 is TGTGCCAGCAGTGAACGGCGGGCCACTGGGAATGGCTACACCTTC. Encoded protein: CASSERRATGNGYTF.

The chain carries TRBV20-1 and TRBJ2-7, with TRBD2 matching over 8 bases. The V gene's germline CDR1 is DFQATT and CDR2 SNEGSKA (reference sequence). This CDR3 has 13 amino acids. Trimming removed 6 bases from V and 3 bases from J; junction bases left unmatched: 7. The CDR3 DNA reads TGCAGTGCCCCCGGGACTAGTGACTACGAGCAGTACTTC. It yields the protein CSAPGTSDYEQYF.

This clonotype turned up a few times. This chain uses TRBV4-3 with TRBJ2-4; TRBD2 matches 8 bases. The J call is in doubt because the DNA end fits TRBJ2-7 better. CDR1 is LGHNA and CDR2 is YSLEER in the germline V gene. The CDR3 consists of 15 residues. The chain's CDR3 is CASSQVAGGINEQYF. CDR3 coding DNA: TGCGCCAGCAGCCAAGTGGCGGGAGGTATTAACGAGCAGTACTTC.

The chain recombines TRBV9 with TRBJ1-1; D is possibly TRBD1 (5 bases). Germline V gives CDR1 SGDLS, CDR2 YYNGEE. The CDR3 totals 14 residues. V lost 0 bases and J lost 0, with 6 bases in between. CDR3 region: CASSVGQLNTEAFF. CDR3 bases: TGTGCCAGCAGCGTAGGACAGTTGAACACTGAAGCTTTCTTT. Full variable domain (rest looked up from reference TRBV9 and TRBJ1-1): DSGVTQTPKHLITATGQRVTLRCSPRSGDLSVYWYQQSLDQGLQFLIQYYNGEERAKGNILERFSAQQFPDLHSELNLSSLELGDSALYFCASSVGQLNTEAFFGQGTRLTVV.

The rearrangement uses TRBV7-2 and TRBJ2-7, with 8 bases fitting TRBD2. The CDR3 is 11 amino acids. Germline assignment: CDR1 SGHTA and CDR2 FQGNSA. Trimming at V came to 7 bases and at J to 12 bases, leaving 8 bases not matched to a gene. The CDR3 region is CASKGDGGAYF. The CDR3, as DNA: TGTGCCAGCAAGGGAGACGGGGGGGCGTACTTC.

The CDR3 nucleotides read TGCAGTGCTATAGTCACTCTAAGCACAGATACGCAGTATTTT. Translating gives CSAIVTLSTDTQYF. The chain links TRBV20-1 to TRBJ2-3, with unresolved D. The CDR3 is 14 residues long. V dropped 4 bases and J dropped 0 bases, with 11 bases sitting between them. CDR1 is DFQATT and CDR2 is SNEGSKA in the germline V gene (reference sequence).

The chain recombines TRBV10-3 with TRBJ2-2, with 9 nucleotides matching TRBD2. V shed 6 bases and J 5 bases; nucleotides not matched to a gene: 1. From germline, CDR1 is ENHRY and CDR2 SYGVKD. The CDR3 sequence is 13 residues long. This chain's CDR3 is CAIRLAGTGELFF. CDR3 nucleotides: TGTGCCATCAGGCTAGCGGGAACCGGGGAGCTGTTTTTT.

The chain links TRBV3-1 to TRBJ2-6; D is possibly TRBD1 or TRBD2 (5 bases each). This CDR3 is 17 amino acids long. From germline, CDR1 is LGHDT and CDR2 YNNKEL (reference sequence). V lost 1 base to trimming and J lost 0 bases, with 10 bases between them. The CDR3 DNA sequence: TGTGCCAGCAGCCAAGGGGTTGGGGGCTCTGGGGCCAACGTCCTGACTTTC. It is translated as CASSQGVGGSGANVLTF.

This clonotype was counted between two and nine times. The chain is built from TRBV7-2 and TRBJ2-7; D call uncertain. Germline V lookup: CDR1 SGHTA, CDR2 FQGNSA. The CDR3 has 13 residues. The germline V and J ends were trimmed by 2 bases and 3 bases, with 8 bases remaining between them. In DNA form, the CDR3 reads TGTGCCAGCAGCTTACCTGACCGCTACGAGCAGTACTTC. It translates to CASSLPDRYEQYF.

This clonotype turned up a few times. This sequence joins TRBV15 and TRBJ2-3, with 7 bases fitting TRBD1. The CDR3 length is 15 residues. V lost 5 bases to trimming and J lost 3 bases; unmatched junction nucleotides: 8. The germline gives CDR1 LNHNV, CDR2 YYDKDF (reference sequence). DNA for the CDR3: TGTGCCACCAGCCTAAACAGGGGTGGTACAGATACGCAGTATTTT. Protein: CATSLNRGGTDTQYF.

This clonotype was detected a few times. The chain is built from TRBV28 and TRBJ2-5, with 16 bases aligning to TRBD2. The trim removed 4 bases at V and 5 bases at J, leaving 4 bases unmatched. Germline CDR1 and CDR2: MDHEN and SYDVKM. CDR3 length equals 16 residues. The CDR3 DNA sequence: TGTGCCAGCAGTTCGGGACTAGCGGGAGGGCGTGAGACCCAGTACTTC. As protein: CASSSGLAGGRETQYF.

The V and J genes are TRBV6-2 or TRBV6-3 and TRBJ1-5; 10 nucleotides line up with TRBD1. The CDR3 is 19 residues long. Germline V gene sequence: CDR1 MNHEY, CDR2 SVGEGT. The V gene end was trimmed by 1 base and the J gene end by 0 bases; junction bases not matched to a gene: 9. CDR3 bases: TGTGCCAGCAGTTACTTCCCTCGGGACAGGGGACTTAGCAATCAGCCCCAGCATTTT. It specifies CASSYFPRDRGLSNQPQHF.

The sample holds a few counts of this clonotype. The rearrangement links TRBV29-1 to TRBJ1-5; 8 bases match TRBD1. CDR1 is SQVTM and CDR2 is ANQGSEA in the germline V gene. V dropped 4 bases and J dropped 4; count of bases not matched to a gene: 3. The CDR3 covers 13 residues. The CDR3 nucleotides read TGCAGCGTTGCCGGGGACAGGAATCAGCCCCAGCATTTT. Translation: CSVAGDRNQPQHF.

In its sample, this clonotype was seen many times. The CDR3 DNA is TGCGCCAGCAGCCAAACGATCCGGTATGAGCAGTTCTTC. Protein sequence: CASSQTIRYEQFF. The chain joins TRBV4-3 to TRBJ2-1; D uncertain. Germline CDR1 LGHNA, CDR2 YSLEER. The length of the CDR3 is 13 residues. V gave up 2 bases and J gave up 8 bases, with 10 bases separating them.

CDR3 in DNA: TGTGCCAGCAGTTTAGGGACAGGGGTGAAGAACACTGAAGCTTTCTTT. This sequence encodes CASSLGTGVKNTEAFF. The chain recombines TRBV27 with TRBJ1-1; 10 bases match TRBD1. Germline loops: CDR1 MNHEY, CDR2 SMNVEV (reference sequence). The CDR3 totals 16 residues. V lost 2 bases to trimming and J lost 1 base; unmatched junction nucleotides: 4.

The chain uses TRBV14 and TRBJ2-3; 9 bases match TRBD1. The CDR3 covers 17 residues. In germline, CDR1 is SGHDN, CDR2 FVKESK. With V trimmed by 0 bases and J by 3 bases, 7 bases remained unmatched. CDR3 DNA sequence: TGTGCCAGCAGCCAAGATGAGTCGGGACAGGGAACAGATACGCAGTATTTT. It specifies CASSQDESGQGTDTQYF.